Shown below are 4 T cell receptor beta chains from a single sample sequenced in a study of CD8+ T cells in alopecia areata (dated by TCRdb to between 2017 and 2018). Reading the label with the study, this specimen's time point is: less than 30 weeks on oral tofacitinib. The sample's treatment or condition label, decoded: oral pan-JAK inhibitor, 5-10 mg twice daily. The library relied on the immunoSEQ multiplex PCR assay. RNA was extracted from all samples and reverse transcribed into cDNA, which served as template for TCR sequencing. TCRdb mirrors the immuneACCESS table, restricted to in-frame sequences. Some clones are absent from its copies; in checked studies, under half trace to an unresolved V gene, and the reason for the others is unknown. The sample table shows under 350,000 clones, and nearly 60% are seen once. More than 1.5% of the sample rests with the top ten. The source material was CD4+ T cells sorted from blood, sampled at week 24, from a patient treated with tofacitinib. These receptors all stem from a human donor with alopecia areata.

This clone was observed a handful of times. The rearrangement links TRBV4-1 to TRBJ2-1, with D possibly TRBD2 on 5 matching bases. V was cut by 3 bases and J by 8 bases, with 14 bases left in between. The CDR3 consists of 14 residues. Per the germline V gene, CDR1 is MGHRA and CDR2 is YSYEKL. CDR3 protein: CASSQLGEPDEQFF. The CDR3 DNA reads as TGCGCCAGCAGCCAGCTCGGGGAGCCCGATGAGCAGTTCTTC.

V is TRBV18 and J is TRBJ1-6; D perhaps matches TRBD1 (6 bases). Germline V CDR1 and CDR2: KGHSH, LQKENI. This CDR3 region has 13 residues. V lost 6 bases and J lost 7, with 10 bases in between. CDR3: CASSRTENSPLHF. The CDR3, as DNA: TGTGCCAGCTCGCGGACAGAAAATTCACCCCTCCACTTT.

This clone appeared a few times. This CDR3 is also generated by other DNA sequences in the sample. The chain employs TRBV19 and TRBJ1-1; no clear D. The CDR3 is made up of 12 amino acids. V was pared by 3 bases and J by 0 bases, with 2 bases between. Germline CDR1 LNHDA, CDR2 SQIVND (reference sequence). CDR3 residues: CASSILNTEAFF. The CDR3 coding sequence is TGTGCCAGTAGTATCTTGAACACTGAAGCTTTCTTT.

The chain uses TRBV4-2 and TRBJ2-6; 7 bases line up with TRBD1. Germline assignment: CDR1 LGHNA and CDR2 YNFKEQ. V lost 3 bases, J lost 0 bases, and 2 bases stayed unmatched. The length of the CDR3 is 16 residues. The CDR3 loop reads CASSQDRPSGANVLTF. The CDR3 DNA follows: TGTGCCAGCAGCCAGGACAGGCCCTCTGGGGCCAACGTCCTGACTTTC.